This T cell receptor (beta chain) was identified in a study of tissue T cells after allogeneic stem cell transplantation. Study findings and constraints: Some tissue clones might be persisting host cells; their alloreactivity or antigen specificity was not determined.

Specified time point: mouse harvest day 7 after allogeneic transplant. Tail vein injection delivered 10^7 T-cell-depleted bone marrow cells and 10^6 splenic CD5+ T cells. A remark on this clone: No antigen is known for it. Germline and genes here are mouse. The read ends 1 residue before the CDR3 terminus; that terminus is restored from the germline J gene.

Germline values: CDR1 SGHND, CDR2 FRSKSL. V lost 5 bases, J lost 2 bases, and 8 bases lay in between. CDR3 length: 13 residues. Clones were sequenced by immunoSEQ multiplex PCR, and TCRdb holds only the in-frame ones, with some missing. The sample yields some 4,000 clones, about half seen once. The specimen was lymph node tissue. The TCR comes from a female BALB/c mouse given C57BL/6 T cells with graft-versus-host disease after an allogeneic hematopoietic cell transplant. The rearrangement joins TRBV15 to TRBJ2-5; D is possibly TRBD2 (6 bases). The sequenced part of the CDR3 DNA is TGTGCCAGCAGTGGGGGGTCCCAAGACACCCAGTAC. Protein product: CASSGGSQDTQY. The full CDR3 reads CASSGGSQDTQYF. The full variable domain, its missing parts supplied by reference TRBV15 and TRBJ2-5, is DAGVTQTPRHEVAEKGQTIILKCEPVSGHNDLFWYRQTKIQGLELLSYFRSKSLMEDGGAFKDRFKAEMLNSSFSTLKIQPTEPKDSAVYLCASSGGSQDTQYFGPGTRLLVL.